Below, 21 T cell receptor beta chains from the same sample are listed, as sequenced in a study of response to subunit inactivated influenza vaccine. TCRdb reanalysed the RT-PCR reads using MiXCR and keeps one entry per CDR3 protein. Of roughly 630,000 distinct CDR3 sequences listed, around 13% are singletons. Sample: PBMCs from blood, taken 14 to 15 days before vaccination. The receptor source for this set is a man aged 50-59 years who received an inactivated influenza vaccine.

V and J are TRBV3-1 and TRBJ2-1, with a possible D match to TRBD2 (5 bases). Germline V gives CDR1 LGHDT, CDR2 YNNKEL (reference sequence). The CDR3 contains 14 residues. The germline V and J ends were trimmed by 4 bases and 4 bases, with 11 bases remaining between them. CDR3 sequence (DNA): TGTGCCAGCAGCCGAGAGACGGGGTACAATGAGCAGTTCTTC. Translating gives CASSRETGYNEQFF.

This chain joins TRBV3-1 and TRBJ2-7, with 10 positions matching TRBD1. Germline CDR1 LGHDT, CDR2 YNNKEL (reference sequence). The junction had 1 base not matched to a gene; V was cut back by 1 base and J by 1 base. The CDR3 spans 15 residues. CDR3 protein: CASSQADRGSYEQYF. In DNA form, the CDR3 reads TGTGCCAGCAGCCAAGCGGACAGGGGGTCCTACGAGCAGTACTTC.

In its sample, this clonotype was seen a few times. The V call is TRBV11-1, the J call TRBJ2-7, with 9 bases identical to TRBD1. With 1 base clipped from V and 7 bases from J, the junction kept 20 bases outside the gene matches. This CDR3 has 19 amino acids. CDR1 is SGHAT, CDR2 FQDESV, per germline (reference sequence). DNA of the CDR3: TGTGCCAGCAGCTTAGTCTCTGGGACAGGGCGGAACTCCCGTAATGAGCAGTACTTC. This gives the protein CASSLVSGTGRNSRNEQYF.

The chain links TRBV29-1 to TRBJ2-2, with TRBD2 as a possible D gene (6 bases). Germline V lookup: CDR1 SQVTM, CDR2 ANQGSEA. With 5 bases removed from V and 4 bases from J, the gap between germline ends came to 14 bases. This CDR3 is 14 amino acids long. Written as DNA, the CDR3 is TGCAGCGTTACCTGGGGGGATATCACCGGGGAGCTGTTTTTT. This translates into CSVTWGDITGELFF.

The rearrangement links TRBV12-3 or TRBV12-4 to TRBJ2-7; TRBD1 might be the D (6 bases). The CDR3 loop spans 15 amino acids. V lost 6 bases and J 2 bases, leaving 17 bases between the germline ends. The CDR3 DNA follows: TGTGCCAGCAGCTACGGGTCAGGGGACCCCTACGAGCAGTACTTC. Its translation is CASSYGSGDPYEQYF.

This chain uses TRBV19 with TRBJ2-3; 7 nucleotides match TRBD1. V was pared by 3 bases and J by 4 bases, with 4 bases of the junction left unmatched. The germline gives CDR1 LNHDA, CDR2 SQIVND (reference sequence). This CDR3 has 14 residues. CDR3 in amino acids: CASSILTGADTQYF. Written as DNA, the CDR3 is TGTGCCAGTAGTATTCTTACAGGGGCAGATACGCAGTATTTT.

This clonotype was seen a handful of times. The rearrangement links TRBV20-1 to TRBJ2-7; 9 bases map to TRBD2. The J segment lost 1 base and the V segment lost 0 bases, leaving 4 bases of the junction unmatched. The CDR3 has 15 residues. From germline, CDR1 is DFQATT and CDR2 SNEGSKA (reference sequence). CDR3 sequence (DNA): TGCAGTGCTAGAGACCCGCGGGGGGGATCCTACGAGCAGTACTTC. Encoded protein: CSARDPRGGSYEQYF.

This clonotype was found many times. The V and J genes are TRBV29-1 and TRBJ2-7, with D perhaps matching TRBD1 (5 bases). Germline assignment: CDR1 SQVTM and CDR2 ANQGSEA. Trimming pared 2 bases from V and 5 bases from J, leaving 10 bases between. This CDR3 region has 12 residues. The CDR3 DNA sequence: TGCAGCGTTGAACAGGGCGGAGACGAGCAGTACTTC. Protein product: CSVEQGGDEQYF.

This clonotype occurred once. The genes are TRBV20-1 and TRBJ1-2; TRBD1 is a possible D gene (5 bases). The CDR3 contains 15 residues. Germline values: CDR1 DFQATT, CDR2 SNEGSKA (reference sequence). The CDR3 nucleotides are TGCTTTTGTGGCCAGGCTCGGGGCAATAACTATGGCTACACCTTC. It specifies CFCGQARGNNYGYTF.

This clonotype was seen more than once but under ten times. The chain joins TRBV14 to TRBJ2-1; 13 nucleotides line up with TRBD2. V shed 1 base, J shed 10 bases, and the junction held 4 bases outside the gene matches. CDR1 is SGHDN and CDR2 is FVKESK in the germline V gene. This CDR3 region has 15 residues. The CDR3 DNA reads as TGTGCCAGCAGCCAAGTGGGACTAGCGGGAAACGAGCAGTTCTTC. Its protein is CASSQVGLAGNEQFF.

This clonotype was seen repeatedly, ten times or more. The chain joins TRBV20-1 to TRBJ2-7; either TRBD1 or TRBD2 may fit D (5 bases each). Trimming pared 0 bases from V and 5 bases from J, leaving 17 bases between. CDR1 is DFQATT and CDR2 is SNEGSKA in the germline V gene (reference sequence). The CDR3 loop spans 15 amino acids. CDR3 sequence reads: CSARDGTGRTDEQYF. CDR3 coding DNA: TGCAGTGCTAGAGATGGGACGGGCAGGACCGACGAGCAGTACTTC.

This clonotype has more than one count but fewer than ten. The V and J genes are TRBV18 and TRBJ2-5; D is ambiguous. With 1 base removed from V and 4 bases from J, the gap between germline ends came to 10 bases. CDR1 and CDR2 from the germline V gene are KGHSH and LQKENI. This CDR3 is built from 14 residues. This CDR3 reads CASSPQADRETQYF. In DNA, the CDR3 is TGTGCCAGCTCACCACAGGCAGACCGAGAGACCCAGTACTTC.

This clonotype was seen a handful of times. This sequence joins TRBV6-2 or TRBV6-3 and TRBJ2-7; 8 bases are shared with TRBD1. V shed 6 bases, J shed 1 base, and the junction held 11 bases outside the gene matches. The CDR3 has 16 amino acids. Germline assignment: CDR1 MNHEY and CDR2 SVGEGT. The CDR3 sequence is CASRKSDRGPSYEQYF. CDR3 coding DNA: TGTGCCAGCAGAAAATCCGACAGGGGACCGTCCTACGAGCAGTACTTC.

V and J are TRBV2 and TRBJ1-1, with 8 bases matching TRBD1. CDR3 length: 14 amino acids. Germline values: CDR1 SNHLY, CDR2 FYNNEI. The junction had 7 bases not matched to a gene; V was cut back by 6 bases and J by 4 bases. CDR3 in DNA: TGTGCCAGCAGAAGGACAGGGCTTGTCACTGAAGCTTTCTTT. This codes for CASRRTGLVTEAFF.

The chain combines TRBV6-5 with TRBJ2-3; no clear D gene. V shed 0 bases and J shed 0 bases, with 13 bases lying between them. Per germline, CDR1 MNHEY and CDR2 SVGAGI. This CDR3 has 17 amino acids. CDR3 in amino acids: CASSYSTHPTSTDTQYF. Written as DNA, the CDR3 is TGTGCCAGCAGTTACTCTACCCACCCGACTAGCACAGATACGCAGTATTTT.

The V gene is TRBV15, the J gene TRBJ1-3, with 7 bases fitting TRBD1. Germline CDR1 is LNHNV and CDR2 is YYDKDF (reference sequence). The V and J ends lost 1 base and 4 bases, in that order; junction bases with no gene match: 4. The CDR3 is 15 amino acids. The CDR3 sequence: CATSRGQGAGNTIYF. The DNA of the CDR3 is TGTGCCACCAGCAGAGGACAGGGAGCCGGAAACACCATATATTTT.

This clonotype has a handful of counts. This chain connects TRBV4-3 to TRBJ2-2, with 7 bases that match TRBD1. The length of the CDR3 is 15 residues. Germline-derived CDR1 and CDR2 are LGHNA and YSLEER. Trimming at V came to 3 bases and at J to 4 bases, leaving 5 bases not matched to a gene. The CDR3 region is CASSHDRTGTGELFF. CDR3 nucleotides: TGCGCCAGCAGCCACGATCGGACAGGCACCGGGGAGCTGTTTTTT.

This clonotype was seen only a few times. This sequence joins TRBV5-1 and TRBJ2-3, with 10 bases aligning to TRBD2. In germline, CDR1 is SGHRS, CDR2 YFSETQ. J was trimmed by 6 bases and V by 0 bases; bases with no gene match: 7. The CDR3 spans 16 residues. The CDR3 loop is CASSLALAGPRDTQYF. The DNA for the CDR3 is TGCGCCAGCAGCTTGGCACTAGCGGGGCCTCGGGATACGCAGTATTTT. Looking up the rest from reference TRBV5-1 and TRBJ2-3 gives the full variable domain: KAGVTQTPRYLIKTRGQQVTLSCSPISGHRSVSWYQQTPGQGLQFLFEYFSETQRNKGNFPGRFSGRQFSNSRSEMNVSTLELGDSALYLCASSLALAGPRDTQYFGPGTRLTVL.

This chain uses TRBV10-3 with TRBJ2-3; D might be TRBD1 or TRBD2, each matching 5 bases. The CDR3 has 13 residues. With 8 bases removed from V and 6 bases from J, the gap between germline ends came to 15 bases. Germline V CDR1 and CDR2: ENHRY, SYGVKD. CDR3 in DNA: TGTGCCATCGGACCCCAGGGAGCGGATACGCAGTATTTT. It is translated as CAIGPQGADTQYF.

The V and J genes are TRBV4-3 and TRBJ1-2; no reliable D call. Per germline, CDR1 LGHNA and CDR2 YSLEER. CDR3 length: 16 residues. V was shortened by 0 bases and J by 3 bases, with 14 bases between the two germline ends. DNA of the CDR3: TGCGCCAGCAGCCAAGATTTAGGGTACGACGACTATGGCTACACCTTC. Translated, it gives CASSQDLGYDDYGYTF.

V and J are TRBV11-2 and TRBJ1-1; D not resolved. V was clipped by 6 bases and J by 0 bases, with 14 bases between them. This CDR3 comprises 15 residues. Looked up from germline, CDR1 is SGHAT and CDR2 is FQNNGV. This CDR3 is CASSLGEGMNTEAFF. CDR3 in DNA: TGTGCCAGCAGTCTCGGAGAGGGAATGAACACTGAAGCTTTCTTT.